These T cell receptor beta chains were read from a single sample in a study of CD8 T cells in ankylosing spondylitis. From the 5' RACE reads, TCRdb called clonotypes with MiXCR, one entry per CDR3 protein. The sample shows 200,000 to 300,000 distinct CDR3 sequences, over 9.5% of them seen only once. The sample taken for sequencing was blood, either unsorted or a sorted T cell fraction (not recorded which). The source of these receptors is a male donor with ankylosing spondylitis or in good health (not recorded which). Each CDR3 is given with its conserved first and last residue.

V gene,J gene,CDR3 protein
TRBV5-1,TRBJ2-7,CASSLDLGPYEQYF
TRBV7-9,TRBJ2-7,CASSYGGRAKYEQYF
TRBV5-1,TRBJ2-4,CASSSGSGPKNIQYF
TRBV6-6,TRBJ2-1,CASSYLSGVGGNEQFF
TRBV7-2,TRBJ2-3,CASSPGTITDTQYF
TRBV5-4,TRBJ2-7,CASSTDRLRGQYF
TRBV18,TRBJ2-1,CASSPRMADSYNEQFF
TRBV28,TRBJ1-3,CASSPPDRAGNTIYF
TRBV12-3/TRBV12-4,TRBJ2-1,CASTQRMFNEQFF
TRBV9,TRBJ1-3,CASSVVDSGNTIYF
TRBV4-1,TRBJ1-2,CASSQDGTGERLGGYTF
TRBV20-1,TRBJ2-7,CSAIQAGTTRNEQYF
TRBV5-1,TRBJ1-1,CASSLFPALQNTEAFF
TRBV7-2,TRBJ2-1,CASSSGQGVNNEQFF
TRBV9,TRBJ2-5,CASSETLQETQYF
TRBV7-9,TRBJ2-7,CASSSWASGPYYEQYF
TRBV10-3,TRBJ2-7,CAISEGQGMGEQYF
TRBV12-3/TRBV12-4,TRBJ2-3,CASTPGGSADTQYF
TRBV2,TRBJ2-7,CASRTSGSYEQYF
TRBV7-9,TRBJ2-5,CASSSRYQETQYF
TRBV13,TRBJ2-1,CASSLGDYYNEQFF
TRBV5-1,TRBJ2-5,CASSLAGATQYF
TRBV28,TRBJ2-1,CASSYRRWQNEQFF
TRBV6-1,TRBJ2-2,CASKTGLATNTGELFF
TRBV11-3,TRBJ2-1,CASSLPGLVTGGYNEQFF
TRBV7-2,TRBJ2-1,CASSQRGADEQFF
TRBV19,TRBJ2-1,CASSIWDSATNEQFF
TRBV5-1,TRBJ1-1,CASRRDTEAFF
TRBV20-1,TRBJ2-3,CSVGGRAPGADTQYF
TRBV12-3/TRBV12-4,TRBJ2-1,CASSLRTSDEQFF
TRBV2,TRBJ2-7,CARGGLAENYEQYF
TRBV3-1,TRBJ2-1,CASSQDASGTDEQFF
TRBV12-3/TRBV12-4,TRBJ2-5,CASSPRDSTYQETQYF
TRBV3-1,TRBJ2-7,CATTQVDLWTSGSYEQYF
TRBV7-2,TRBJ1-5,CASSSVRGKVNQPQHF
TRBV25-1,TRBJ2-5,CASSRLAGKQETQYF
TRBV29-1,TRBJ1-2,CSVEGPPTGQGNYGYTF
TRBV28,TRBJ2-4,CASSLGFGGAKNIQYF
TRBV20-1,TRBJ2-5,CSARGTVQETQYF
TRBV6-1,TRBJ1-2,CASSHGAAANYGYTF
TRBV6-5,TRBJ1-6,CASSYDSLNSPLHF
TRBV7-2,TRBJ1-3,CASSLGPGTGNTIYF
TRBV7-2,TRBJ2-2,CASSADAGELFF
TRBV12-3/TRBV12-4,TRBJ1-5,CASSPIGTAQPQHF
TRBV19,TRBJ1-5,CASSIESRELPQHF
TRBV6-2/TRBV6-3,TRBJ2-1,CASSPDWRTDVNEQFF
TRBV10-2,TRBJ2-3,CASSPPGRTAGTDTQYF
TRBV11-2,TRBJ1-1,CASSLVPTRQLNTEAFF
TRBV6-5,TRBJ1-2,CASSGREGYTF
TRBV30,TRBJ1-5,CAWSDRDRLNPQHF
TRBV10-1,TRBJ1-1,CASRGVGGTAAFF
TRBV27,TRBJ2-7,CASSLSSGLPYEQYF
TRBV3-1,TRBJ2-5,CASSQDPGLAGVQGTQYF